Presented here are 25 T cell receptor beta chains from one specimen sequenced in a study of blood T cell repertoires in COVID-19. TCRdb's copy holds only in-frame clones and misses some; the assay was immunoSEQ multiplex PCR. The sample carries over 120,000 clones, roughly 89% recorded once. Sequences were obtained from peripheral blood. The receptors were sampled from a human donor in a cohort sampled during active COVID-19.

The chain combines TRBV20-1 with TRBJ2-3; 16 bases fit TRBD2. The CDR3 is 16 amino acids. Trimming at V came to 3 bases and at J to 4 bases, leaving 4 bases not matched to a gene. CDR1 is DFQATT and CDR2 is SNEGSKA in the germline V gene (reference sequence). This CDR3 is CSASGTSGGAADTQYF. CDR3 sequence (DNA): TGCAGTGCTAGTGGGACTAGCGGGGGGGCGGCAGATACGCAGTATTTT.

This clone has just one count. J is TRBJ2-7 and V is TRBV10-2; D remains unclear. This CDR3 is 14 amino acids long. V was cut by 2 bases and J by 0 bases, with 8 bases left in between. Germline V gene lookup returns CDR1 WSHSY and CDR2 SAAADI. CDR3 bases: TGCGCCAGCAGTGAGGTGTGGAGCTCCTACGAGCAGTACTTC. It translates to CASSEVWSSYEQYF.

The rearrangement links TRBV5-4 to TRBJ2-5, with D possibly matching TRBD1 (6 bases). This CDR3 has 13 residues. V was clipped by 4 bases and J by 0 bases, with 7 bases between them. The germline gives CDR1 SGHNT, CDR2 YYREEE (reference sequence). CDR3 sequence (DNA): TGTGCCAGCAGCGGACAGTACCAAGAGACCCAGTACTTC. Translation: CASSGQYQETQYF.

The rearrangement links TRBV4-1 to TRBJ1-2, with 7 nucleotides matching TRBD1. Germline trimming cut 2 bases from V and 4 bases from J; bases unmatched to any gene: 4. CDR3 length: 14 amino acids. The germline V gene has CDR1 MGHRA and CDR2 YSYEKL. In nucleotides, the CDR3 is TGCGCCAGCAGCCAAAAGGGGGCCTTCTATGGCTACACCTTC. Translating gives CASSQKGAFYGYTF.

The chain is built from TRBV9 and TRBJ1-5; a possible D gene is TRBD1 (6 bases). Germline CDR1 is SGDLS and CDR2 is YYNGEE. With 0 bases removed from V and 5 bases from J, the gap between germline ends came to 12 bases. This CDR3 contains 15 residues. CDR3 DNA sequence: TGTGCCAGCAGCGTAGAGGGACATCGGGATCAGCCCCAGCATTTT. Amino acid sequence: CASSVEGHRDQPQHF.

The V call is TRBV25-1, the J call TRBJ1-1, with D possibly TRBD1 on 6 matching bases. The CDR3 contains 15 residues. V gave up 4 bases and J gave up 5 bases, with 17 bases separating them. Looked up from germline, CDR1 is MGHDK and CDR2 is SYGVNS. The CDR3 DNA follows: TGTGCCAGCAGTGTAGGGGGTTATTTCTTTACTGAAGCTTTCTTT. Its protein is CASSVGGYFFTEAFF.

The rearrangement joins TRBV29-1 to TRBJ2-6, with TRBD1 as a possible D gene (5 bases). CDR3 size: 20 residues. Germline CDR1 reads SQVTM; CDR2 reads ANQGSEA. The V gene lost 0 bases and the J gene lost 1 base, with 22 bases spanning the gap. In DNA form, the CDR3 reads TGCAGCGTTGAAGAGGGGTTAGGACAAGCATCGAATTCTGGGGCCAACGTCCTGACTTTC. This gives the protein CSVEEGLGQASNSGANVLTF.

The CDR3 nucleotides are TGTGCCAGCAGTATAGAGGTCGCCATGAACACCGGGGAGCTGTTTTTT. This translates into CASSIEVAMNTGELFF. The chain couples TRBV6-2 or TRBV6-3 to TRBJ2-2; D call uncertain. There are 16 residues in the CDR3. Trimming removed 5 bases at V and 1 base at J, with 14 bases between. CDR1 is MNHEY and CDR2 is SVGEGT in the germline V gene.

The chain combines TRBV27 with TRBJ2-2; 8 nucleotides agree with TRBD1. Germline V gene lookup returns CDR1 MNHEY and CDR2 SMNVEV (reference sequence). The CDR3 consists of 14 residues. With 10 bases clipped from V and 3 bases from J, the junction kept 7 bases outside the gene matches. Written as DNA, the CDR3 is TGTGCCATCAAGAGGACAGGGCACACCGGGGAGCTGTTTTTT. The encoded protein is CAIKRTGHTGELFF.

The V gene is TRBV20-1, the J gene TRBJ1-1; D uncertain. Germline lookup yields CDR1 DFQATT and CDR2 SNEGSKA (reference sequence). The V gene lost 5 bases and the J gene lost 4 bases, with 8 bases spanning the gap. This CDR3 comprises 11 residues. CDR3 nucleotides: TGCAGTGCTTCTGGGAGCACTGAAGCTTTCTTT. Amino acid sequence: CSASGSTEAFF.

The chain uses TRBV2 and TRBJ1-1; D unresolved. Trimming removed 6 bases from V and 6 bases from J, with 11 bases in between. CDR3 length: 12 amino acids. Germline V gene data show CDR1 as SNHLY and CDR2 as FYNNEI. CDR3 sequence reads: CASSPPRSEAFF. The DNA for the CDR3 is TGTGCCAGCAGCCCGCCGAGATCTGAAGCTTTCTTT.

The rearrangement joins TRBV4-3 to TRBJ1-2; tentatively, D is TRBD1 (5 bases). V was clipped by 5 bases and J by 7 bases, with 20 bases between them. Looked up from germline, CDR1 is LGHNA and CDR2 is YSLEER. The CDR3 runs to 15 residues. CDR3 nucleotide sequence: TGCGCCAGCAGCTTAAGTGGTGGCCTCCAGGGTGGCTACACCTTC. This encodes CASSLSGGLQGGYTF.

This chain connects TRBV5-1 to TRBJ2-5; 12 bases line up with TRBD2. Germline trimming cut 3 bases from V and 1 base from J; bases unmatched to any gene: 4. Germline lookup yields CDR1 SGHRS and CDR2 YFSETQ. The CDR3 totals 16 residues. Here the CDR3 reads CASSSPSGGAQETQYF. Here the CDR3 DNA reads TGCGCCAGCAGCTCTCCTAGCGGGGGGGCCCAAGAGACCCAGTACTTC.

This chain uses TRBV19 with TRBJ1-2; the match to TRBD1 covers 7 bases. Germline V CDR1 and CDR2: LNHDA, SQIVND (reference sequence). The J segment lost 6 bases and the V segment lost 4 bases, leaving 8 bases of the junction unmatched. CDR3 length: 14 residues. CDR3 sequence: CASSRDSRVDGYTF. The CDR3 nucleotides read TGTGCCAGTAGTAGGGACAGCAGGGTCGATGGCTACACCTTC.

This clone was recorded at least ten times. The rearrangement joins TRBV5-1 to TRBJ2-7, with 8 bases matching TRBD1. Germline lookup yields CDR1 SGHRS and CDR2 YFSETQ. J was trimmed by 3 bases and V by 0 bases; bases with no gene match: 5. The CDR3 contains 15 residues. The CDR3 bases are TGCGCCAGCAGCTTGGGAGGACAGGGATTCTACGAGCAGTACTTC. This sequence encodes CASSLGGQGFYEQYF.

The CDR3 sequence: CASSSGGETQYF. CDR3 DNA sequence: TGTGCCAGCAGTTCCGGGGGGGAGACCCAGTACTTC. This chain connects TRBV6-6 to TRBJ2-5; TRBD2 aligns across 7 bases. CDR3 length: 12 residues. V gave up 4 bases and J gave up 5 bases; unmatched junction bases: 1. Germline CDR1 reads MNHNY; CDR2 reads SVGAGI (reference sequence).

This clone was detected once. The chain carries TRBV11-3 and TRBJ2-1; 8 nucleotides line up with TRBD1. The germline V gene has CDR1 SGHNT and CDR2 YENEEA. The CDR3 covers 15 residues. Germline trimming cut 5 bases from V and 6 bases from J; bases unmatched to any gene: 9. The chain's CDR3 is CASSHRDRLSNEQFF. In DNA form, the CDR3 reads TGTGCCAGCAGCCACCGGGACAGGCTGAGCAATGAGCAGTTCTTC.

This chain connects TRBV4-2 to TRBJ1-4; D perhaps matches TRBD1 (5 bases). The CDR3 contains 17 residues. Trimming shortened V by 0 bases and J by 5 bases, and 16 bases separated the two germline ends. CDR1 is LGHNA, CDR2 YNFKEQ, per germline. CDR3 bases: TGTGCCAGCAGCCAAGACGCTCGGACACTTAAAAATGAAAAACTGTTTTTT. Its translation is CASSQDARTLKNEKLFF.

The chain recombines TRBV4-1 with TRBJ2-3; TRBD1 aligns across 11 bases. This CDR3 has 17 amino acids. V dropped 4 bases and J dropped 5; count of bases not matched to a gene: 11. Germline assignment: CDR1 MGHRA and CDR2 YSYEKL. DNA of the CDR3: TGCGCCAGCAGCCTTGAGACGGACAGGGGGCGCTTAGATACGCAGTATTTT. Amino acids: CASSLETDRGRLDTQYF.

This clone was found once. This rearrangement joins TRBV5-4 to TRBJ2-1, with TRBD2 matching over 9 bases. From germline, CDR1 is SGHNT and CDR2 YYREEE (reference sequence). The junction had 6 bases not matched to a gene; V was cut back by 0 bases and J by 5 bases. The CDR3 runs 16 residues. CDR3 sequence: CASSLGGASGDNEQFF. The CDR3 DNA sequence: TGTGCCAGCAGCTTGGGTGGGGCTAGCGGGGACAATGAGCAGTTCTTC.

This chain joins TRBV6-5 and TRBJ1-1; possibly TRBD1 for D (6 bases). The CDR3 contains 13 residues. Germline CDR1 reads MNHEY; CDR2 reads SVGAGI. Trimming left V 6 bases short and J 4 bases short, with 12 bases between. CDR3 DNA sequence: TGTGCCAGCAGCCGCCACAGGGCCACTGAAGCTTTCTTT. This encodes CASSRHRATEAFF.

The chain couples TRBV6-5 to TRBJ2-7; 10 bases agree with TRBD2. Germline V gene data show CDR1 as MNHEY and CDR2 as SVGAGI. This CDR3 is 15 amino acids long. The junction had 6 bases not matched to a gene; V was cut back by 0 bases and J by 7 bases. The CDR3 loop is CASSYSSGGAREQYF. The CDR3 DNA sequence: TGTGCCAGCAGTTACTCCAGCGGGGGGGCGCGAGAGCAGTACTTC.

The chain recombines TRBV6-5 with TRBJ1-1; TRBD1 aligns across 8 bases. Germline-derived CDR1 and CDR2 are MNHEY and SVGAGI. V trimming: 6 bases; J trimming: 11 bases; junction bases outside the gene matches: 8. The CDR3 has 12 amino acids. CDR3 in amino acids: CASSPRTGRAFF. In DNA form, the CDR3 reads TGTGCCAGCAGCCCCCGGACAGGGAGGGCTTTCTTT.

The gene calls are TRBV5-1 and TRBJ2-5; possibly TRBD1 for D (5 bases). With 5 bases removed from V and 3 bases from J, the gap between germline ends came to 14 bases. Germline assignment: CDR1 SGHRS and CDR2 YFSETQ. The CDR3 length is 14 residues. CDR3 coding DNA: TGCGCCAGCAGTCCAGGGTCCAGTGAAGAGACCCAGTACTTC. It encodes CASSPGSSEETQYF.

The chain recombines TRBV5-6 with TRBJ1-1; D is possibly TRBD1 (6 bases). CDR1 is SGHDT, CDR2 YYEEEE, per germline. This CDR3 has 14 residues. Trimming removed 5 bases at V and 1 base at J, with 12 bases between. The CDR3 nucleotides read TGTGCCAGCAGTCCCGGGACACCGAACACTGAAGCTTTCTTT. This codes for CASSPGTPNTEAFF.